These 6 T cell receptor beta chains originate from one sample sequenced in a study of blood T cell repertoires in COVID-19. Sequencing used immunoSEQ multiplex PCR; TCRdb keeps in-frame clones, though not all of them. The sample shows 230,000 or so clones, about four fifths of them seen only once. Sequencing was performed on PBMCs or T cells enriched from blood (not recorded which). Source of these receptors: a man aged 50 to 60 who had recovered from COVID-19.

This clone has more than one count but fewer than ten. The genes are TRBV28 and TRBJ2-5; 7 nucleotides line up with TRBD2. The germline gives CDR1 MDHEN, CDR2 SYDVKM. This CDR3 spans 18 amino acids. Trimming removed 6 bases from V and 5 bases from J; junction bases left unmatched: 21. The CDR3 is CASSPRWGKRGEGETQYF. DNA of the CDR3: TGTGCCAGCAGCCCTAGGTGGGGCAAGCGGGGTGAGGGGGAGACCCAGTACTTC.

The count of this clone is one. The rearrangement uses TRBV28 and TRBJ2-1; 8 positions agree with TRBD1. Germline assignment: CDR1 MDHEN and CDR2 SYDVKM. The CDR3 consists of 15 residues. V trimming: 5 bases; J trimming: 4 bases; junction bases outside the gene matches: 7. The CDR3 reads CASSSYRGYYNEQFF. In DNA form, the CDR3 reads TGTGCCAGCAGTAGCTACAGGGGGTATTACAATGAGCAGTTCTTC. The full variable domain, its missing parts supplied by reference TRBV28 and TRBJ2-1, is DVKVTQSSRYLVKRTGEKVFLECVQDMDHENMFWYRQDPGLGLRLIYFSYDVKMKEKGDIPEGYSVSREKKERFSLILESASTNQTSMYLCASSSYRGYYNEQFFGPGTRLTVL.

The chain joins TRBV28 to TRBJ2-3; D may be TRBD2 (5 bases). The germline CDR1 and CDR2 sequences are MDHEN and SYDVKM. This CDR3 comprises 13 residues. The germline V and J ends were trimmed by 3 bases and 5 bases, with 9 bases remaining between them. Here the CDR3 DNA reads TGTGCCAGCAGTTTTTGGGAGAGAGATACGCAGTATTTT. It yields the protein CASSFWERDTQYF.

The chain joins TRBV5-5 to TRBJ1-3; 7 bases are a match to TRBD1. Looked up from germline, CDR1 is SGHKS and CDR2 is YYEKEE (reference sequence). The J segment lost 3 bases and the V segment lost 3 bases, leaving 15 bases of the junction unmatched. There are 18 residues in the CDR3. This CDR3 is CASSSLITGDWVGNTIYF. The CDR3 coding sequence is TGTGCCAGCAGCTCCTTAATCACAGGGGATTGGGTTGGAAACACCATATATTTT.

The chain has TRBV15 and TRBJ1-5, with D uncertain. The CDR3 sequence is 14 residues long. Trimming stripped 5 bases from V and 1 base from J, with 9 bases between. The V gene's germline CDR1 is LNHNV and CDR2 YYDKDF (reference sequence). The CDR3 loop reads CATSATTSNQPQHF. CDR3 in DNA: TGTGCCACCAGCGCCACGACAAGCAATCAGCCCCAGCATTTT.

The rearrangement joins TRBV5-1 to TRBJ1-2; D not certain. The CDR3 consists of 15 residues. V lost 1 base and J 0 bases, leaving 10 bases between the germline ends. In germline, CDR1 is SGHRS, CDR2 YFSETQ. The CDR3 DNA sequence: TGCGCCAGCAGCTTGACGCGTCCGGCTAACTATGGCTACACCTTC. Encoded protein: CASSLTRPANYGYTF.